Presented here are 13 T cell receptor beta chains from one specimen sequenced in a study of shared T cell receptors in the human thymus. Only in-frame clones appear in the TCRdb table, and some are missing; sequencing was by immunoSEQ multiplex PCR. Of some 640,000 clones listed, over 75% are singletons. These sequences were also reported in another study, on human thymus T cells.

Sequencing was carried out using thymocytes. The receptors derive from a boy in the first two years of life with a congenital heart defect.

The V call is TRBV28, the J call TRBJ2-7; TRBD2 matches at 11 bases. The CDR3 sequence is 17 residues long. Germline loops: CDR1 MDHEN, CDR2 SYDVKM. V lost 0 bases, J lost 0 bases, and 4 bases stayed unmatched. In DNA, the CDR3 is TGTGCCAGCAGTTTATGGTCACTAGCGGGGGCCTCCTACGAGCAGTACTTC. Protein: CASSLWSLAGASYEQYF.

The CDR3 is CASSVDYPTNEQFF. Here the CDR3 DNA reads TGCGCCAGCAGCGTGGACTATCCTACAAATGAGCAGTTCTTC. The chain couples TRBV10-2 to TRBJ2-1; D may be TRBD2 (6 bases). Germline V gene data show CDR1 as WSHSY and CDR2 as SAAADI. The CDR3 is 14 residues long. Trimming shortened V by 6 bases and J by 7 bases, and 16 bases separated the two germline ends.

This chain connects TRBV14 to TRBJ1-5; D is ambiguous. Germline values: CDR1 SGHDN, CDR2 FVKESK. This CDR3 is built from 13 residues. Trimming removed 6 bases at V and 4 bases at J, with 10 bases between. CDR3 nucleotides: TGTGCCAGCAGTTTTTCCCCAAATCAGCCCCAGCATTTT. Its protein is CASSFSPNQPQHF.

The chain has TRBV21-1 and TRBJ1-1. TRBV21-1 is reported as a pseudogene. The CDR3 runs 14 residues. DNA for the CDR3: TGTGCCAGCAGCAAGTTCCGGGAGTGCCCTGAAGCTTTCTTT. It translates to CASSKFRECPEAFF.

The chain is built from TRBV6-5 and TRBJ2-1, with TRBD1 matching over 7 bases. After removal of 7 bases from V and 6 bases from J, the junction contained 9 bases not matched to a gene. Germline V lookup: CDR1 MNHEY, CDR2 SVGAGI. CDR3 length: 14 amino acids. The chain's CDR3 is CASTTGDSANEQFF. CDR3 DNA sequence: TGTGCCAGCACAACAGGGGACAGTGCCAATGAGCAGTTCTTC.

This rearrangement joins TRBV7-2 to TRBJ2-7, with a weak D call TRBD2 (5 bases). The germline V gene encodes CDR1 SGHTA and CDR2 FQGNSA. The CDR3 contains 14 residues. V lost 2 bases to trimming and J lost 7 bases, with 15 bases between them. The CDR3 bases are TGTGCCAGCAGCTTATTCCGGGCGACGGGGGAGCAGTACTTC. As protein: CASSLFRATGEQYF.

This chain connects TRBV18 to TRBJ1-2; 9 bases agree with TRBD1. The CDR3 extends over 13 amino acids. After removal of 5 bases from V and 7 bases from J, the junction contained 5 bases not matched to a gene. Germline V gene data show CDR1 as KGHSH and CDR2 as LQKENI. CDR3 nucleotide sequence: TGTGCCAGCTCATCGGGGACAGGGTCTGGCTACACCTTC. Protein sequence: CASSSGTGSGYTF.

V is TRBV28 and J is TRBJ2-6, with TRBD1 matching 7 bases. The germline gives CDR1 MDHEN, CDR2 SYDVKM. V was clipped by 2 bases and J by 1 base; unmatched bases: 14. The CDR3 runs to 20 residues. The chain's CDR3 is CASSLTGTGTESSGANVLTF. For the CDR3, the DNA is TGTGCCAGCAGTTTAACCGGCACCGGGACAGAGAGTTCTGGGGCCAACGTCCTGACTTTC.

J is TRBJ1-2 and V is TRBV4-1; 8 bases are shared with TRBD1. The germline V gene has CDR1 MGHRA and CDR2 YSYEKL. The CDR3 totals 13 residues. J gave up 8 bases and V 3 bases, and 5 bases lay outside the gene matches. The CDR3 nucleotides are TGCGCCAGCAGCCAGACAGGGGACTTAGGCTACACCTTC. Translated: CASSQTGDLGYTF.

The chain employs TRBV6-5 and TRBJ1-4; D gene ambiguous. CDR3 length: 15 residues. The V and J ends lost 4 bases and 2 bases respectively, with 11 bases between them. From germline, CDR1 is MNHEY and CDR2 SVGAGI. CDR3 amino acids: CASSLGGSTNEKLFF. In nucleotides, the CDR3 is TGTGCCAGCAGTTTAGGAGGGTCCACTAATGAAAAACTGTTTTTT.

This clone was seen just once. V is TRBV4-3 and J is TRBJ2-1; 9 positions agree with TRBD2. This CDR3 spans 17 amino acids. V was pared by 0 bases and J by 8 bases, with 11 bases of the junction left unmatched. Germline CDR1 is LGHNA and CDR2 is YSLEER. CDR3 DNA: TGCGCCAGCAGCCAAGACCCGGTCGCGGGGGGGCCTTATGAGCAGTTCTTC. Amino acid sequence: CASSQDPVAGGPYEQFF.

The gene calls are TRBV7-9 and TRBJ2-1; D is unclear. The germline V gene has CDR1 SEHNR and CDR2 FQNEAQ (reference sequence). V lost 2 bases and J lost 4, with 9 bases in between. The length of the CDR3 is 14 residues. CDR3 nucleotide sequence: TGTGCCAGCAGCTTAAGTGAGACATACAATGAGCAGTTCTTC. Encoded protein: CASSLSETYNEQFF.

The genes are TRBV7-9 and TRBJ1-3; possibly TRBD1 for D (6 bases). V was clipped by 3 bases and J by 5 bases, with 17 bases between them. Germline CDR1 SEHNR, CDR2 FQNEAQ (reference sequence). The CDR3 runs 16 residues. CDR3 protein: CASSLAPAGARNTIYF. For the CDR3, the DNA is TGTGCCAGCAGCTTGGCCCCCGCGGGGGCTAGAAACACCATATATTTT.